The 25 T cell receptor beta chains below were found in one sample sequenced in a study of blood T cells in healthy people across ages. A sample-barcoded 5' primer and a J-beta primer mix were used in a second PCR of roughly 7 to 11 cycles. TCRdb reprocessed the 5' RACE reads via MiXCR and lists one record per CDR3 protein. Among about a million distinct CDR3 sequences listed, roughly 47% were seen once. The source material was blood. These receptors were collected from a woman aged 60-75 years in good health.

This clonotype was counted many times. V is TRBV10-3 and J is TRBJ2-3; no clear D gene. The CDR3 is 14 residues long. V lost 2 bases and J lost 6, with 12 bases in between. Germline CDR1 ENHRY, CDR2 SYGVKD. The CDR3 DNA reads as TGTGCCATCAGTGAGCGTCTAGATGGGGATACGCAGTATTTT. This translates into CAISERLDGDTQYF.

In this sample, this clonotype turned up a few times. The gene calls are TRBV20-1 and TRBJ2-1; 10 nucleotides agree with TRBD2. CDR1 DFQATT and CDR2 SNEGSKA come from the germline V gene (reference sequence). V was pared by 5 bases and J by 6 bases, with 7 bases of the junction left unmatched. The CDR3 is 14 amino acids. In DNA, the CDR3 is TGCAGTGCTCCTCGGCGGACTAGCGGCAATGAGCAGTTCTTC. Translated, it gives CSAPRRTSGNEQFF.

This chain connects TRBV29-1 to TRBJ2-7, with unresolved D. This CDR3 comprises 13 residues. V was cut by 4 bases and J by 0 bases, with 10 bases left in between. From germline, CDR1 is SQVTM and CDR2 ANQGSEA. The CDR3 DNA reads as TGCAGCGTTGTCCGGAGAAACTCCTACGAGCAGTACTTC. It specifies CSVVRRNSYEQYF.

This chain joins TRBV4-2 and TRBJ1-2; D remains ambiguous. The CDR3 is made up of 15 amino acids. Germline CDR1 and CDR2: LGHNA and YNFKEQ. The V gene lost 0 bases and the J gene lost 8 bases, with 16 bases spanning the gap. CDR3 amino acids: CASSQELDLLGGYTF. CDR3 bases: TGTGCCAGCAGCCAAGAATTGGACCTCTTAGGGGGCTACACCTTC.

This clonotype was counted many times. The chain couples TRBV18 to TRBJ2-7; D ambiguous. Per the germline V gene, CDR1 is KGHSH and CDR2 is LQKENI. This CDR3 is built from 13 residues. Trimming left V 8 bases short and J 3 bases short, with 14 bases between. The CDR3 is CASSPPTGYEQYF. CDR3 bases: TGTGCCAGCAGCCCGCCGACTGGCTACGAGCAGTACTTC.

The gene calls are TRBV27 and TRBJ2-1; tentative D call: TRBD2 (6 bases). This CDR3 region has 15 residues. V was clipped by 6 bases and J by 3 bases, with 15 bases between them. Germline lookup yields CDR1 MNHEY and CDR2 SMNVEV (reference sequence). CDR3 in amino acids: CASSSLPGVYNEQFF. CDR3 bases: TGTGCCAGCAGCTCCCTTCCGGGAGTCTACAATGAGCAGTTCTTC.

This chain links TRBV4-2 with TRBJ1-2; no reliable D call. The CDR3 is 14 residues long. The V end lost 1 base, the J end lost 5 bases, and 11 bases lay between the germline ends. Germline CDR1 LGHNA, CDR2 YNFKEQ. CDR3 protein: CASSQVVDRYGYTF. As DNA, the CDR3 is TGTGCCAGCAGCCAAGTTGTTGACCGTTATGGCTACACCTTC.

This clonotype was found a few times. The V call is TRBV20-1, the J call TRBJ2-4; D remains unclear. Germline V CDR1 and CDR2: DFQATT, SNEGSKA (reference sequence). The CDR3 totals 16 residues. V dropped 6 bases and J dropped 0 bases, with 18 bases sitting between them. CDR3 DNA: TGCAGTGCACCCATAACGGCCATACTAGCCAAAAACATTCAGTACTTC. Translated, it gives CSAPITAILAKNIQYF.

This clonotype was detected once. A read error may account for a junction end that differs from germline. The chain recombines TRBV4-1 with TRBJ2-2; possible D gene TRBD2, 5 bases. The CDR3 is 13 residues long. CDR1 and CDR2 from the germline V gene are MGHRA and YSYEKL. CDR3 region: CASSQALAVELFF. In DNA form, the CDR3 reads TGCGCCAGCAGTCAAGCCCTAGCTGTGGAGCTGTTTTTT.

The genes are TRBV4-3 and TRBJ2-5; the D call may be TRBD1 or TRBD2 (5 bases each). V lost 4 bases and J lost 4, with 16 bases in between. Germline CDR1 LGHNA, CDR2 YSLEER. The CDR3 has 15 amino acids. Written as DNA, the CDR3 is TGCGCCAGCAGCCCCCGGGGCCCGGACCTAGAGACCCAGTACTTC. Its translation is CASSPRGPDLETQYF.

Regarding this clonotype: At one end, the junction sequence differs from germline, possibly due to a read error. This rearrangement joins TRBV5-1 to TRBJ1-2; unclear D gene. In germline, CDR1 is SGHRS, CDR2 YFSETQ. CDR3 length: 14 amino acids. The CDR3 DNA is TGCGCCAGTAGCTTGGTCCTCTCAAACTATGGCTACACCTTC. It translates to CASSLVLSNYGYTF.

J is TRBJ2-5 and V is TRBV29-1; D is perhaps TRBD2 (6 bases). Germline CDR1 reads SQVTM; CDR2 reads ANQGSEA. This CDR3 comprises 14 residues. V shed 6 bases and J shed 1 base, with 15 bases lying between them. This CDR3 is CSVKRGAGQETQYF. DNA for the CDR3: TGCAGCGTGAAACGCGGGGCCGGCCAAGAGACCCAGTACTTC. The full variable domain, with the rest looked up from reference TRBV29-1 and TRBJ2-5, is SAVISQKPSRDICQRGTSLTIQCQVDSQVTMMFWYRQQPGQSLTLIATANQGSEATYESGFVIDKFPISRPNLTFSTLTVSNMSPEDSSIYLCSVKRGAGQETQYFGPGTRLLVL.

The chain is built from TRBV9 and TRBJ2-3; TRBD2 matches 9 bases. The CDR3 totals 15 residues. After removal of 4 bases from V and 2 bases from J, the junction contained 5 bases not matched to a gene. CDR1 and CDR2 (germline): SGDLS, YYNGEE. The CDR3: CASSTAGGYTDTQYF. The DNA for the CDR3 is TGTGCCAGCAGCACCGCGGGAGGGTACACAGATACGCAGTATTTT.

In DNA, the CDR3 is TGCGCCAGCAGCCAATTACAGGGGAGATGGACTGAAGCTTTCTTT. Residues: CASSQLQGRWTEAFF. J is TRBJ1-1 and V is TRBV4-1; 7 nucleotides align to TRBD1. Germline-derived CDR1 and CDR2 are MGHRA and YSYEKL. CDR3 size: 15 residues. The ends lost 2 bases at V and 5 bases at J; junction bases unmatched: 8.

V is TRBV4-1 and J is TRBJ1-2; D is unresolved. The CDR3 runs to 14 residues. V was trimmed by 0 bases and J by 5 bases, leaving 10 bases between them. CDR1 and CDR2 (germline): MGHRA, YSYEKL. The DNA of the CDR3 is TGCGCCAGCAGCCAAGAAGGACGGAGGTATGGCTACACCTTC. Translation gives CASSQEGRRYGYTF.

The chain joins TRBV5-1 to TRBJ1-1; the D is unclear. Germline V gene data show CDR1 as SGHRS and CDR2 as YFSETQ. Trimming stripped 0 bases from V and 0 bases from J, with 6 bases between. This CDR3 spans 14 amino acids. The CDR3: CASSLERVNTEAFF. The DNA of the CDR3 is TGCGCCAGCAGCTTGGAGAGGGTGAACACTGAAGCTTTCTTT.

This clonotype showed up just a few times. The rearrangement joins TRBV6-5 to TRBJ2-3; possible D gene TRBD1, 6 bases. Trimming removed 2 bases from V and 3 bases from J, with 12 bases in between. Germline lookup yields CDR1 MNHEY and CDR2 SVGAGI. The CDR3 spans 15 residues. The DNA for the CDR3 is TGTGCCAGCAGTTACGTCAGGGGAAGGACAGATACGCAGTATTTT. It is translated as CASSYVRGRTDTQYF.

The sample holds a few counts of this clonotype. The chain joins TRBV28 to TRBJ1-5, with 7 bases lining up with TRBD1. This CDR3 has 16 amino acids. After removal of 3 bases from V and 7 bases from J, the junction contained 12 bases not matched to a gene. The germline gives CDR1 MDHEN, CDR2 SYDVKM. The CDR3 sequence: CASSFDSQGVRQPQHF. For the CDR3, the DNA is TGTGCCAGCAGTTTTGATAGCCAGGGGGTGCGGCAGCCCCAGCATTTT.

CDR3 protein: CASSDGPGPFNEQFF. CDR3 sequence (DNA): TGCGCCAGCAGCGACGGACCTGGTCCCTTCAATGAGCAGTTCTTC. The gene calls are TRBV10-2 and TRBJ2-7; D gene uncertain. The last part of the DNA fits TRBJ2-1 better; the J call may be wrong. CDR1 and CDR2 (germline): WSHSY, SAAADI. The CDR3 extends over 15 amino acids.

As DNA, the CDR3 is TGCGCCAGCAGCCAAGAGCGGAGACCCCTCCACTTT. Translated: CASSQERRPLHF. This chain joins TRBV4-1 and TRBJ1-6, with no clear D. This CDR3 comprises 12 residues. The germline V and J ends were trimmed by 0 bases and 12 bases, with 6 bases remaining between them. CDR1 and CDR2 from the germline V gene are MGHRA and YSYEKL.

This clonotype has a handful of counts. This chain links TRBV27 with TRBJ2-5, with D maybe TRBD2 (7 bases). Germline CDR1 MNHEY, CDR2 SMNVEV (reference sequence). Between the trimmed V and J ends, which lost 8 bases and 7 bases, there was a span of 14 bases. This CDR3 has 12 amino acids. This CDR3 is CASCKGGGTQYF. The CDR3, as DNA: TGTGCCAGCTGCAAGGGAGGGGGGACCCAGTACTTC.

This clonotype has ten or more counts. The chain combines TRBV13 with TRBJ2-1, with 7 nucleotides matching TRBD2. V shed 3 bases and J 8 bases; nucleotides not matched to a gene: 4. There are 13 residues in the CDR3. Germline V CDR1 and CDR2: PRHDT, FYEKMQ (reference sequence). Here the CDR3 DNA reads TGTGCCAGCAGCTTTAGGACTAGGTATGAGCAGTTCTTC. It specifies CASSFRTRYEQFF.

The chain carries TRBV7-7 and TRBJ2-3; 7 bases agree with TRBD1. CDR3 length equals 17 residues. V gave up 4 bases and J gave up 4 bases; unmatched junction bases: 14. Germline-derived CDR1 and CDR2 are SSHAT and FNYEAQ (reference sequence). CDR3 sequence reads: CASSWWIRGRGPDTQYF. The DNA of the CDR3 is TGTGCCAGCAGCTGGTGGATTAGGGGGCGAGGGCCAGATACGCAGTATTTT.

V is TRBV20-1 and J is TRBJ2-1, with D possibly TRBD2 on 5 matching bases. The CDR3 consists of 17 residues. The germline gives CDR1 DFQATT, CDR2 SNEGSKA (reference sequence). Trimming stripped 0 bases from V and 7 bases from J, with 22 bases between. The CDR3 protein is CSARDTSAGGTLNEQFF. CDR3 DNA: TGCAGTGCTAGAGATACCTCGGCGGGCGGCACCTTAAATGAGCAGTTCTTC.

This rearrangement joins TRBV12-3 or TRBV12-4 to TRBJ2-6, with D possibly called TRBD1 or TRBD2 (5 bases each). The CDR3 sequence is 13 residues long. The V gene lost 8 bases and the J gene lost 3 bases, with 8 bases spanning the gap. The CDR3 sequence is CASGTYGANVLTF. The CDR3 DNA is TGTGCCAGCGGGACGTATGGGGCCAACGTCCTGACTTTC.